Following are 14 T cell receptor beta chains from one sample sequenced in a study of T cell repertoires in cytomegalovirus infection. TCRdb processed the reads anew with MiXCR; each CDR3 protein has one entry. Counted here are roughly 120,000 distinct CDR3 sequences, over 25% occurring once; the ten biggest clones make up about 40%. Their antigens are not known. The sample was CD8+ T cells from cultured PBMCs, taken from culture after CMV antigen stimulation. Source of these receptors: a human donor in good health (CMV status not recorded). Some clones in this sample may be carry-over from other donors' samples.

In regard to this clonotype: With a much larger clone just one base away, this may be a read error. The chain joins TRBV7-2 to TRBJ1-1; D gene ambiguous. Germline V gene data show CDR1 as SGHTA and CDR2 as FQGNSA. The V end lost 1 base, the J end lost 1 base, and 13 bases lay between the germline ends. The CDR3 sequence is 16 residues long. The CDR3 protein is CASSLGSLAPNTEAFF. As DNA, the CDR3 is TGTGCCAGCAGCTTAGGATCCTTGGCCCCGAACACTGAAGCTTTCTTT. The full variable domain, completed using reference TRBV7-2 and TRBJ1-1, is GAGVSQSPSNKVTEKGKDVELRCDPISGHTALYWYRQSLGQGLEFLIYFQGNSAPDKSGLPSDRFSAERTGGSVSTLTIQRTQQEDSAVYLCASSLGSLAPNTEAFFGQGTRLTVV.

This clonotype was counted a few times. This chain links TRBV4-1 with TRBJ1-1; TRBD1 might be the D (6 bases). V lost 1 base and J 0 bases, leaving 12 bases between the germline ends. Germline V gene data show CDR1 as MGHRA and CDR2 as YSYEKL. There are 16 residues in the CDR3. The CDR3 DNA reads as TGCGCCAGCAGCCAAGGACAGGCCAGGATGAACACTGAAGCTTTCTTT. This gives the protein CASSQGQARMNTEAFF.

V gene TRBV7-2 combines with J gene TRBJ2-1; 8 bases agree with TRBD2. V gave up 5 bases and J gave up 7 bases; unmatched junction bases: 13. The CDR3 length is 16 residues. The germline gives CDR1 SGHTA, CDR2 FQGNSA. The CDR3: CASSGAGTRRNNEQFF. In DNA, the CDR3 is TGTGCCAGCAGCGGCGCCGGGACTAGGAGAAATAATGAGCAGTTCTTC.

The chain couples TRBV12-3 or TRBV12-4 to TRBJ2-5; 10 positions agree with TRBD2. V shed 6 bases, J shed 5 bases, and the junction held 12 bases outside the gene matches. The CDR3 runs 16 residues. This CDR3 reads CASSPSGGVFMETQYF. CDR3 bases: TGTGCCAGCAGCCCAAGCGGGGGGGTATTTATGGAGACCCAGTACTTC.

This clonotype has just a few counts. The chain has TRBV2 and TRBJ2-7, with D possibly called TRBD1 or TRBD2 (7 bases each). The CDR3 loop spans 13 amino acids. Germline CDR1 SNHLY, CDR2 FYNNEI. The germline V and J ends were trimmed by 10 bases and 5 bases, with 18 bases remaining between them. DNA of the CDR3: TGTGCCACCGCGGGAGACAGGGCCCACGAGCAGTACTTC. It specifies CATAGDRAHEQYF.

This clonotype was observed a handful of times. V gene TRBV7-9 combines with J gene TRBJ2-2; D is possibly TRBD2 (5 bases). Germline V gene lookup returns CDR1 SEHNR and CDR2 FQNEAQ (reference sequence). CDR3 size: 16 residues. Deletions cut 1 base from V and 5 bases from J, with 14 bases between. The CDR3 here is CASSLEPPRRTGELFF. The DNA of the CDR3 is TGTGCCAGCAGCTTAGAGCCCCCTAGGAGGACCGGGGAGCTGTTTTTT.

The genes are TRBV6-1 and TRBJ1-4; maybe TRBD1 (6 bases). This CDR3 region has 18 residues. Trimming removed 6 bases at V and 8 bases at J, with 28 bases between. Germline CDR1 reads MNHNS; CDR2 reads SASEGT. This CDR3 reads CASRGVTGDATTREKLFF. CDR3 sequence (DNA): TGTGCCAGCAGGGGAGTGACAGGAGACGCAACAACACGGGAAAAACTGTTTTTT.

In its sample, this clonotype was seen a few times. Here the CDR3 reads CSAIAWGHFF. The CDR3 DNA follows: TGCAGTGCTATCGCGTGGGGCCACTTCTTC. The V gene is TRBV20-1, the J gene TRBJ2-1; TRBD1 might be the D (5 bases). V lost 4 bases, J lost 16 bases, and 14 bases lay in between. This CDR3 has 10 amino acids. Germline CDR1 is DFQATT and CDR2 is SNEGSKA (reference sequence).

In nucleotides, the CDR3 is TGCAGTGCTAGAGACCTTTCAGGGACCTTTAACTATGGCTACACCTTC. It codes for CSARDLSGTFNYGYTF. V gene TRBV20-1 combines with J gene TRBJ1-2; possibly TRBD1 for D (5 bases). The CDR3 runs 16 residues. Deletions cut 0 bases from V and 1 base from J, with 15 bases between. Per germline, CDR1 DFQATT and CDR2 SNEGSKA (reference sequence).

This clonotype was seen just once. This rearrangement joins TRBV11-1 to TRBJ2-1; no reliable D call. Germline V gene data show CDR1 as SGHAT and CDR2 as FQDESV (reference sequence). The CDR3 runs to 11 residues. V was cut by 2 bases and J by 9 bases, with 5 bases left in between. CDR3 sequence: CASSLSVEQFF. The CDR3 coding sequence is TGTGCCAGCAGCTTATCTGTTGAGCAGTTCTTC.

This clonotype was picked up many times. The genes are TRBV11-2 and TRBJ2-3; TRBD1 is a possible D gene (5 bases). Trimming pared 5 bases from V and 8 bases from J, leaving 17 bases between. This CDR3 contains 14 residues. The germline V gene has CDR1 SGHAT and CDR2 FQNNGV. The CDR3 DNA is TGTGCCAGCAGCATGCCGCTAGGGGCAGCTACGCAGTATTTT. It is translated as CASSMPLGAATQYF. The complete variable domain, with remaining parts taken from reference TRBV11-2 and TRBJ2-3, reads EAGVAQSPRYKIIEKRQSVAFWCNPISGHATLYWYQQILGQGPKLLIQFQNNGVVDDSQLPKDRFSAERLKGVDSTLKIQPAKLEDSAVYLCASSMPLGAATQYFGPGTRLTVL.

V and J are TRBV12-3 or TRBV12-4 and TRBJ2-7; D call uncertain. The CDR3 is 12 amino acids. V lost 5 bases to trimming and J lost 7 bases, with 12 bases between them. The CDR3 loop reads CASSSHVREQYF. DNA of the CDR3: TGTGCCAGCAGTAGCCATGTACGAGAGCAGTACTTC.

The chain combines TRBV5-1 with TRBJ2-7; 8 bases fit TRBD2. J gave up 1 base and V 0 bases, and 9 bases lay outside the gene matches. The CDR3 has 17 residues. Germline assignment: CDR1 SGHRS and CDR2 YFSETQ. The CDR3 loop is CASSLAASGLTSYEQYF. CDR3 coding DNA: TGCGCCAGCAGCTTGGCGGCTAGCGGGTTAACTTCCTACGAGCAGTACTTC.

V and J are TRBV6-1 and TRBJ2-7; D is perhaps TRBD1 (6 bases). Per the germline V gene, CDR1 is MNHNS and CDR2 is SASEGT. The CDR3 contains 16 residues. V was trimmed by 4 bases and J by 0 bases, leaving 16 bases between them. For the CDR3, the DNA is TGTGCCAGCAGTGCTTGGGCCCAGGGGAGCTCCTACGAGCAGTACTTC. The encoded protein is CASSAWAQGSSYEQYF.